This TCR beta chain originates from a study of T cells after yellow fever vaccination. Study findings and constraints: There were almost no vaccine-responding clonotypes detectable in the sorted memory subsets on day 0.

TCRdb passed the 5' RACE reads through MiXCR, listing each CDR3 protein once. The sample consists of about 32,000 distinct CDR3 sequences, 5% to 8.5% of them appearing once. Per the germline V gene, CDR1 is SGHAT and CDR2 is FQNNGV. The CDR3 is made up of 12 amino acids. With 0 bases removed from V and 8 bases from J, the gap between germline ends came to 5 bases. This clonotype was seen ten or more times. This specimen was PBMCs, either bulk or a sorted T-cell subset (CD4+, CD8+, memory, or dextramer-sorted; not recorded which), taken on the day of the first yellow fever vaccination. This sequence joins TRBV11-2 and TRBJ2-1, with D uncertain. The receptor comes from a young man who received the YFV17D yellow fever vaccine. CDR3 bases: TGTGCCAGCAGCTTAGATGAGTATGAGCAGTTCTTC. Its protein is CASSLDEYEQFF. Based on the CDR3 plus reference TRBV11-2 and TRBJ2-1, the full variable domain is EAGVAQSPRYKIIEKRQSVAFWCNPISGHATLYWYQQILGQGPKLLIQFQNNGVVDDSQLPKDRFSAERLKGVDSTLKIQPAKLEDSAVYLCASSLDEYEQFFGPGTRLTVL.